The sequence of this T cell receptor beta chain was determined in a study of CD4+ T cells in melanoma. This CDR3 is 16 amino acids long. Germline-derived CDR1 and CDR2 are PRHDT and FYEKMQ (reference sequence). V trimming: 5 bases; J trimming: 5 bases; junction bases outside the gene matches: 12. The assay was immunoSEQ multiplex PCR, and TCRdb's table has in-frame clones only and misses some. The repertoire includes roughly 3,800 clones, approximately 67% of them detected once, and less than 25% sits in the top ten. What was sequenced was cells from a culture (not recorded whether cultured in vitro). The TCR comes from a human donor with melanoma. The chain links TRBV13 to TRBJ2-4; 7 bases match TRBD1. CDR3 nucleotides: TGTGCCAGCAGCAACAAACGAACCGGGACAGAAAACATTCAGTACTTC. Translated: CASSNKRTGTENIQYF.